This paragraph covers one TCR beta chain sequence. Its target is not known. TCRdb recomputed calls from the 5' RACE reads with MiXCR, one row per CDR3 protein. The sample consists of around 7,800 distinct CDR3 sequences, approximately 40% of them appearing once. The ends lost 1 base at V and 7 bases at J; junction bases unmatched: 4. The CDR3 sequence is 14 residues long. Germline V CDR1 and CDR2: SGHTA, FQGNSA. Study-level results: The TCR gene usage of tumor memory CD4+ T cells clustered together with blood and lymph node memory CD4+ cells and with lymph node naive CD4+ cells.

This receptor was taken from a female donor with breast cancer. Material: memory CD4+ T cells sorted from blood. Stated subset: memory CD4+ T cells, CD4+CD45RO+CD25-. The V and J genes are TRBV7-2 and TRBJ1-5; 7 bases match TRBD1. CDR3 nucleotide sequence: TGTGCCAGCAGCTTAGGAGGGGGCCGACAGCCCCAGCATTTT. Protein sequence: CASSLGGGRQPQHF.